A single T cell receptor beta chain is shown here with its context. The study assigned cohorts using participant-reported clinical history. The data are from a study of blood T cell repertoires in COVID-19. Study-wide context: The United States, Italy and Spain provided the acute and convalescent COVID-19 samples. From T cells, B-cell-depleted T cells, or PBMCs came the material, which was cDNA or gDNA.

Sequencing used immunoSEQ multiplex PCR; TCRdb keeps in-frame clones, though not all of them. The table includes some 190,000 clones, 86% detected once. Germline V gene sequence: CDR1 SGHNT, CDR2 YENEEA. The CDR3 sequence is 16 residues long. V was shortened by 5 bases and J by 7 bases, with 21 bases between the two germline ends. The source of this sequence is a woman aged 40 to 50 in a cohort exposed to, infected with or recovered from COVID-19 (not recorded which). The sequencing input was PBMCs or T cells enriched from blood (not recorded which). V gene TRBV11-3 combines with J gene TRBJ2-1; no definite D call. Here the CDR3 DNA reads TGTGCCAGCAGCCGTTCATTGTCGGAGTATCTGAATGAGCAGTTCTTC. It yields the protein CASSRSLSEYLNEQFF.